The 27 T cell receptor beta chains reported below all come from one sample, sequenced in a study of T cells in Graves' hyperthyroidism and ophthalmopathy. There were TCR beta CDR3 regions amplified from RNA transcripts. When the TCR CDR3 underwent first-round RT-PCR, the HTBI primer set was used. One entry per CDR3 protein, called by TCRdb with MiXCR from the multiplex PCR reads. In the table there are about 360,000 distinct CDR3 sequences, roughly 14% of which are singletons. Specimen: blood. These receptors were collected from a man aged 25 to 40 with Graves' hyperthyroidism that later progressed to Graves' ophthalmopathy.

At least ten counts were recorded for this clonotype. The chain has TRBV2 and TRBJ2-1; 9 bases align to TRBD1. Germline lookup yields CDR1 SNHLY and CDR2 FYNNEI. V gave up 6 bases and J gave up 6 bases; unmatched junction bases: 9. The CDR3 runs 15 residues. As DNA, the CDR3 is TGTGCCAGCAGGCCCCGGGACAGGGTCGGCAATGAGCAGTTCTTC. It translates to CASRPRDRVGNEQFF.

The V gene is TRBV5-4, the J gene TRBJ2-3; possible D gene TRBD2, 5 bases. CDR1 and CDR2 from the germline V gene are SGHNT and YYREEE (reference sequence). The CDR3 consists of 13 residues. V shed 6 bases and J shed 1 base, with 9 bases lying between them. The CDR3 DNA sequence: TGTGCCAGCACCGAGGGTGGCACAGATACGCAGTATTTT. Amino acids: CASTEGGTDTQYF.

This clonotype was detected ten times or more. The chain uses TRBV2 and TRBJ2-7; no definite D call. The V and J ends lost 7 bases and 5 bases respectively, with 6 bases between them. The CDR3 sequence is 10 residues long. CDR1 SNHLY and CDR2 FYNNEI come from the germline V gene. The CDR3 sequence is CASILHEQYF. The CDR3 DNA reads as TGTGCCAGCATTCTGCACGAGCAGTACTTC.

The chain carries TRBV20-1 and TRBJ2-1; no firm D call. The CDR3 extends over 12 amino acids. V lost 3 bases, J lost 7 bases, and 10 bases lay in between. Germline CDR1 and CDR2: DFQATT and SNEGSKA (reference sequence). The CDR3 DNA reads TGCAGTGCTAGTGCCTTAGCTAATGAGCAGTTCTTC. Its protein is CSASALANEQFF.

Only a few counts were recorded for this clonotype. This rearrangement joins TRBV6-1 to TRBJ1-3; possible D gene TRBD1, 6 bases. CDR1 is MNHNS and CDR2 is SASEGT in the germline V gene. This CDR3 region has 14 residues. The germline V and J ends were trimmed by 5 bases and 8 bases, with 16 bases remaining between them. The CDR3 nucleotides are TGTGCCAGCAGTCTCACCTGGGGGGCGGACACCATATATTTT. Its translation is CASSLTWGADTIYF.

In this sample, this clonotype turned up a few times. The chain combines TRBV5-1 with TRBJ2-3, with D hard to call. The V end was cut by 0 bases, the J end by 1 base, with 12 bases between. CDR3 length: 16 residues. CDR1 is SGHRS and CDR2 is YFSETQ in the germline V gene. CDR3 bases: TGCGCCAGCAGCTTGGGCGCGGCTACAGGCACAGATACGCAGTATTTT. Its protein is CASSLGAATGTDTQYF.

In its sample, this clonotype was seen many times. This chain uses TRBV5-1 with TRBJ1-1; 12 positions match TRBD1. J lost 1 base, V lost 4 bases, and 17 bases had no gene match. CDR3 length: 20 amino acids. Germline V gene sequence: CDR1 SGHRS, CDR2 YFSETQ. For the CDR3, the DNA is TGCGCCAGCAGCCGCAGAGGGACAGGGGGCGCGGATGGATCGAACACTGAAGCTTTCTTT. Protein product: CASSRRGTGGADGSNTEAFF. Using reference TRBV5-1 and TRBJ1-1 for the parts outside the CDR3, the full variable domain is KAGVTQTPRYLIKTRGQQVTLSCSPISGHRSVSWYQQTPGQGLQFLFEYFSETQRNKGNFPGRFSGRQFSNSRSEMNVSTLELGDSALYLCASSRRGTGGADGSNTEAFFGQGTRLTVV.

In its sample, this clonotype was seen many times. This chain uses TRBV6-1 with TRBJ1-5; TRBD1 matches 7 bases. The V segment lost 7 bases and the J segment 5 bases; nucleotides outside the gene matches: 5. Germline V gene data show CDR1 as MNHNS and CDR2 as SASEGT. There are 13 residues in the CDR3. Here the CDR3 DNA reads TGTGCCAGCACCGGACAGGCGGATCAGCCCCAGCATTTT. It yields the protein CASTGQADQPQHF.

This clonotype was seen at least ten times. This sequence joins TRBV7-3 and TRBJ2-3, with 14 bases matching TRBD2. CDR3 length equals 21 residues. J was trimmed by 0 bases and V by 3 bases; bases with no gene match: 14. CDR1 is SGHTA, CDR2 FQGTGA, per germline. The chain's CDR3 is CASSFHPVRLAGGQSTDTQYF. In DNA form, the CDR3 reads TGTGCCAGCAGCTTCCACCCAGTGAGACTAGCGGGGGGGCAGAGCACAGATACGCAGTATTTT.

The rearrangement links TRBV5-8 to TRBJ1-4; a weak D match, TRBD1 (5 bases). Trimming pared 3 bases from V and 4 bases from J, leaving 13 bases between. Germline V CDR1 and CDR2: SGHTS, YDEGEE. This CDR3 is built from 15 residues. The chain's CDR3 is CASSWGLFGNEKLFF. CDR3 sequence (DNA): TGTGCCAGCAGCTGGGGACTTTTCGGTAATGAAAAACTGTTTTTT.

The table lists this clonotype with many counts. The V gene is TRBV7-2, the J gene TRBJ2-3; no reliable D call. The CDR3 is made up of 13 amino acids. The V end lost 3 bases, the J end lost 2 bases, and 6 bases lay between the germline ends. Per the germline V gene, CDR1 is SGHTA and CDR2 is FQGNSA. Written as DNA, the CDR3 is TGTGCCAGCAGCTTTACCAACACAGATACGCAGTATTTT. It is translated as CASSFTNTDTQYF.

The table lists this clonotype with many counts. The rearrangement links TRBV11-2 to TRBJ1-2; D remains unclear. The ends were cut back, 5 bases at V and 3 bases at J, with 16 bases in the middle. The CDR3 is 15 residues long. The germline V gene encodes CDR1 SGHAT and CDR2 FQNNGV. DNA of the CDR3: TGTGCCAGCAGCCTCTCGGGGAGGAATTACTATGGCTACACCTTC. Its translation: CASSLSGRNYYGYTF.

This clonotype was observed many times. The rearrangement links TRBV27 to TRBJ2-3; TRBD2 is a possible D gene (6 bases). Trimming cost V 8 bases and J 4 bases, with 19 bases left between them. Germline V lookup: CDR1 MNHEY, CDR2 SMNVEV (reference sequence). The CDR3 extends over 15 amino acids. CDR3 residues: CASSFGGYLPDTQYF. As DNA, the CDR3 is TGTGCCAGCTCTTTCGGAGGGTATCTCCCAGATACGCAGTATTTT.

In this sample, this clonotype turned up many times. CDR3 residues: CASSVGQSNNEQFF. The CDR3 DNA reads TGCGCCAGCAGCGTGGGACAGTCTAACAATGAGCAGTTCTTC. This chain uses TRBV5-1 with TRBJ2-1; 7 positions match TRBD1. The germline V gene encodes CDR1 SGHRS and CDR2 YFSETQ. V shed 4 bases, J shed 5 bases, and the junction held 6 bases outside the gene matches. The CDR3 is made up of 14 amino acids.

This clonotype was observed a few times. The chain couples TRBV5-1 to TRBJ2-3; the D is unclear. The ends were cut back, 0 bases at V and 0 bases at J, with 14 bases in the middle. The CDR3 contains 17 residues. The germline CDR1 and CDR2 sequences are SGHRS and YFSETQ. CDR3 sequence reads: CASSLVFYGLSTDTQYF. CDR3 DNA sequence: TGCGCCAGCAGCTTGGTGTTCTATGGATTGAGCACAGATACGCAGTATTTT.

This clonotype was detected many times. CDR3 sequence (DNA): TGTGCCAGCAGAATGGACGCCGGTTATGGCTACACCTTC. Its protein product is CASRMDAGYGYTF. The rearrangement links TRBV6-1 to TRBJ1-2; D is ambiguous. V lost 6 bases to trimming and J lost 5 bases, with 13 bases between them. The CDR3 sequence is 13 residues long. CDR1 and CDR2 from the germline V gene are MNHNS and SASEGT.

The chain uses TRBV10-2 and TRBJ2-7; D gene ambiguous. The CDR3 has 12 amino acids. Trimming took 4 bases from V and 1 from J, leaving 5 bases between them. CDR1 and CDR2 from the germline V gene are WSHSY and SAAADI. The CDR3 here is CASSAISYEQYF. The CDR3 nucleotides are TGCGCCAGCAGTGCGATTTCCTACGAGCAGTACTTC.

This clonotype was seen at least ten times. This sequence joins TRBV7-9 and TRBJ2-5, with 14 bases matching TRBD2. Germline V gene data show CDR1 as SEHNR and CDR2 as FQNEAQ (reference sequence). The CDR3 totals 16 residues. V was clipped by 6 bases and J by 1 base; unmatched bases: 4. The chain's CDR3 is CASRGLAGDRQETQYF. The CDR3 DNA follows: TGTGCCAGCAGGGGACTAGCGGGGGACCGCCAAGAGACCCAGTACTTC.

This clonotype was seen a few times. CDR3 loop: CASSFTAGTSGPEQFF. DNA of the CDR3: TGTGCCAGCAGCTTCACGGCCGGGACTAGCGGGCCTGAGCAGTTCTTC. V usage is TRBV7-2 and J usage is TRBJ2-1; 12 nucleotides align to TRBD2. V lost 3 bases, J lost 9 bases, and 9 bases stayed unmatched. Germline lookup yields CDR1 SGHTA and CDR2 FQGNSA. The CDR3 totals 16 residues.

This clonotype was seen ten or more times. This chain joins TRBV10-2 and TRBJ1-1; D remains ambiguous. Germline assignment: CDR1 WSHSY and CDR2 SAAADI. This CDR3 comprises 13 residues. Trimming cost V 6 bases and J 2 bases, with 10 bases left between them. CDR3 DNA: TGCGCCAGCAGCAAGGACGGAAACACTGAAGCTTTCTTT. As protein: CASSKDGNTEAFF.

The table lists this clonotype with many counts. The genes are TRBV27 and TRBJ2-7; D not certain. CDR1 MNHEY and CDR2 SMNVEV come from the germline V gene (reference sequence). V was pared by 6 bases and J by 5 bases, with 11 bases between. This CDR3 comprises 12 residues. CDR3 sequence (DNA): TGTGCCAGCAGCCGAAACAAAAACGAGCAGTACTTC. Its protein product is CASSRNKNEQYF.

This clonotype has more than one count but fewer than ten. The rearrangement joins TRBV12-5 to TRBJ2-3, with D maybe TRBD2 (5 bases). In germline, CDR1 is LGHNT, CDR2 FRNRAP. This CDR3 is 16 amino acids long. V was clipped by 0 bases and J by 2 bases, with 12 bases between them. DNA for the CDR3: TGTGCTAGTGGTTTGGTACTAGGGAAACACACAGATACGCAGTATTTT. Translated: CASGLVLGKHTDTQYF.

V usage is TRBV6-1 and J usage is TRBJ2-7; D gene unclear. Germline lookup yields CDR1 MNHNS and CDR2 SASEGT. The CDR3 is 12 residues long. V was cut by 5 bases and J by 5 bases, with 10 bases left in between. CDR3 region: CASSTLGHEQYF. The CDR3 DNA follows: TGTGCCAGCAGTACCCTGGGTCACGAGCAGTACTTC.

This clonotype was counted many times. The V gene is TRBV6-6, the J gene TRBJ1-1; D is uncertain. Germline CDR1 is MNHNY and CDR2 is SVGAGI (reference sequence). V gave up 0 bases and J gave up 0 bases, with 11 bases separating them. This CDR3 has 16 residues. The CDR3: CASSYSASLMNTEAFF. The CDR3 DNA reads TGTGCCAGCAGTTACTCGGCCAGTCTCATGAACACTGAAGCTTTCTTT.

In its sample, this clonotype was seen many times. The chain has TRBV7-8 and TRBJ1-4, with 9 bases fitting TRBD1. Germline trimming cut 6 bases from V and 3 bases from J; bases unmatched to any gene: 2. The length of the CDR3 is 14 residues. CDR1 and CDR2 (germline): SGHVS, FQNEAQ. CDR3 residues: CASSGQGSNEKLFF. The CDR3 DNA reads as TGTGCCAGCAGTGGACAGGGGTCTAATGAAAAACTGTTTTTT.

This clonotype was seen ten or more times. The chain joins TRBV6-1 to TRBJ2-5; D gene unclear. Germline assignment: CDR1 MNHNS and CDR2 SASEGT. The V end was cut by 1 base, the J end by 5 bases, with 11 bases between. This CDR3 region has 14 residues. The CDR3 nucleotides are TGTGCCAGCAGTGAAGATGGGATTCTGGAGACCCAGTACTTC. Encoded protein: CASSEDGILETQYF.

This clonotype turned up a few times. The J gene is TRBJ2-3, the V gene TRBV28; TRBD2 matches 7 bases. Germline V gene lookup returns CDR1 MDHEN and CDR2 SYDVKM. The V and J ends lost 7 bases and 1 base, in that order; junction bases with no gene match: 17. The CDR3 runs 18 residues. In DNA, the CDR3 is TGTGCCAGCATCGATCGCGGGAGCACTCGCCTGGGCACAGATACGCAGTATTTT. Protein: CASIDRGSTRLGTDTQYF.